This T cell receptor (beta chain) was identified in a study of T cell repertoires in cytomegalovirus infection. TCRdb redid the calling of the reads with MiXCR, one entry per CDR3 protein. This sample has roughly 300,000 distinct CDR3 sequences; more than 8% occur once, and the top ten carry approximately 4.5%. This clonotype has ten or more counts. Germline V CDR1 and CDR2: SGHTA, FQGNSA. This CDR3 has 14 residues. Trimming pared 1 base from V and 3 bases from J, leaving 9 bases between. Material for sequencing was PBMCs. The chain combines TRBV7-2 with TRBJ2-5; maybe TRBD2 (6 bases). The clonotype was recovered from a human donor in good health (CMV status not recorded). Some clones in this sample may be carry-over from other donors' samples. The DNA of the CDR3 is TGTGCCAGCAGCTTAGGCGGGGTTAAAGAGACCCAGTACTTC. Encoded protein: CASSLGGVKETQYF.